The clone carrying this TCR beta chain was detected many times. Its cognate antigen is unknown. TCRdb reanalysed the 5' RACE reads using MiXCR and keeps one entry per CDR3 protein. The sample comprises tens of thousands of distinct CDR3 sequences, about a sixth of which are singletons, and about 2.2% rests with the top ten. Naive CD4+ T cells were purified with Tregs depleted by CD25. General study results and limits: Tumor-infiltrating Treg TCR alpha and beta sequences overlapped most with tumor naive CD4+ T cells, then blood naive. The TCR gene usage of tumor memory CD4+ T cells clustered together with blood and lymph node memory CD4+ cells and with lymph node naive CD4+ cells. Larger-cohort validation covered only one TCR beta V-J rearrangement.

CDR1 and CDR2 from the germline V gene are SGHRS and YFSETQ. This CDR3 contains 14 residues. The J segment lost 2 bases and the V segment lost 5 bases, leaving 3 bases of the junction unmatched. Sequenced input: naive CD4+ T cells sorted from blood. As for subset: naive CD4+ T cells, CD4+CD45RA+CD25-. This chain links TRBV5-1 with TRBJ2-5; 10 positions agree with TRBD2. This TCR was sampled from a female donor with breast cancer. The DNA for the CDR3 is TGCGCCAGCAGTCTACTAGCGGGGCAAGAGACCCAGTACTTC. Its protein is CASSLLAGQETQYF.